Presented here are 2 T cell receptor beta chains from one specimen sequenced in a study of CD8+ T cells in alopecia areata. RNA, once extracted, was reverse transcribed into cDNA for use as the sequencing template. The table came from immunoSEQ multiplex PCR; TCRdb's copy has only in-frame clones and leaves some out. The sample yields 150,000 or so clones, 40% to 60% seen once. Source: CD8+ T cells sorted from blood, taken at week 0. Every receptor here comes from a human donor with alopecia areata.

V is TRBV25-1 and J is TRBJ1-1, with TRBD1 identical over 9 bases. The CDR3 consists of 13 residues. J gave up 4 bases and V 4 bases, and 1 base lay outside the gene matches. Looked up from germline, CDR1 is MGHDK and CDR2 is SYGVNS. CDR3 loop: CASSGGQGTEAFF. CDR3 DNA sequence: TGTGCCAGCAGTGGGGGACAGGGCACTGAAGCTTTCTTT.

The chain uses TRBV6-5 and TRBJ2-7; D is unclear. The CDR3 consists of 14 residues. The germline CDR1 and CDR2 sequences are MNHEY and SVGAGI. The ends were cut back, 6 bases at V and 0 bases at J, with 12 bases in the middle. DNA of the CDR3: TGTGCCAGCAGCCTCGGGCCGTCCTCCTACGAGCAGTACTTC. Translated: CASSLGPSSYEQYF.